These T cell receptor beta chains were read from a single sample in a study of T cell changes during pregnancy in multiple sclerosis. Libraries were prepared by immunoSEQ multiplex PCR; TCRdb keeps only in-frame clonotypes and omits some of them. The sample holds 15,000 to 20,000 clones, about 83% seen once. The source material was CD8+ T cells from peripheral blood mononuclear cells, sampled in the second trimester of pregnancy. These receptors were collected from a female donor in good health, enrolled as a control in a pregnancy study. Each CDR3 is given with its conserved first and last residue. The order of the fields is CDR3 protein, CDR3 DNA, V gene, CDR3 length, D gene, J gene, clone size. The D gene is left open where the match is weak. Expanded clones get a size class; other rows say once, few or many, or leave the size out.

CASSIQGGGTQYF | TGTGCCAGTAGTATACAGGGAGGGGGTACGCAGTATTTT | TRBV19 | 13 | - | TRBJ2-3 | -
CASSQAYGVDEQYF | TGCGCCAGCAGCCAAGCTTACGGGGTTGACGAGCAGTACTTC | TRBV4-3 | 14 | - | TRBJ2-7 | -
CASSLDRLNTEAFF | TGTGCCAGCAGTCTGGACAGACTAAACACTGAAGCTTTCTTT | TRBV2 | 14 | - | TRBJ1-1 | -
CASSQSGGGTDTQYF | TGTGCCAGCAGCCAAAGCGGGGGGGGCACAGATACGCAGTATTTT | TRBV6-4 | 15 | TRBD2 | TRBJ2-3 | -
CASSPDPDGGFQGLSNQPQHF | TGTGCCAGCTCACCTGACCCTGACGGAGGGTTTCAGGGACTTAGCAATCAGCCCCAGCATTTT | TRBV18 | 21 | - | TRBJ1-5 | -
CASSELIATERTDTQYF | TGTGCCAGCAGTGAACTCATCGCGACAGAACGCACAGATACGCAGTATTTT | TRBV25-1 | 17 | - | TRBJ2-3 | -
CASSQANAGGPDTQYF | TGTGCCAGCAGCCAAGCGAATGCGGGGGGCCCGGATACGCAGTATTTT | TRBV14 | 16 | TRBD2 | TRBJ2-3 | few
CASSRGLAGGHEQFF | TGCGCCAGCAGCCGAGGACTAGCGGGGGGACATGAGCAGTTCTTC | TRBV4-3 | 15 | TRBD2 | TRBJ2-1 | once
CATGVGPQYF | TGTGCCACAGGGGTAGGGCCCCAGTATTTT | TRBV27 | 10 | - | TRBJ2-3 | -
CASSGYQGGADEQYF | TGTGCCAGCAGTGGCTACCAAGGGGGGGCGGACGAGCAGTACTTC | TRBV6-1 | 15 | - | TRBJ2-7 | few
CASSLGQGEFETQYF | TGTGCTAGCAGCTTAGGGCAGGGGGAGTTCGAGACCCAGTACTTC | TRBV7-7 | 15 | TRBD1 | TRBJ2-5 | -
CASSETAGGPRYEQFF | TGTGCCAGCAGTGAAACGGCGGGGGGTCCCAGATATGAGCAGTTCTTC | TRBV2 | 16 | TRBD2 | TRBJ2-1 | -
CASSYRGSNTEAFF | TGTGCCAGCAGCTACAGGGGATCGAACACTGAAGCTTTCTTT | TRBV14 | 14 | TRBD1 | TRBJ1-1 | medium-sized
CASSPGGGADEQFF | TGTGCCAGCAGCCCGGGAGGGGGGGCGGATGAGCAGTTCTTC | TRBV7-8 | 14 | TRBD2 | TRBJ2-1 | -